Below, 18 T cell receptor beta chains from the same sample are listed, as sequenced in a study of siplizumab effects on memory and regulatory T cells. The data were produced by immunoSEQ multiplex PCR, yet TCRdb's version contains in-frame clones alone and is incomplete. Of around 99,000 clones listed, around 90% were seen once; the top ten hold approximately 0.75%. Material for sequencing was Tregs sorted from blood. The receptors come from a human donor in good health.

The chain links TRBV18 to TRBJ2-5; the match to TRBD1 covers 9 bases. Trimming cost V 2 bases and J 11 bases; bases outside gene matches: 9. The CDR3 is made up of 14 amino acids. Germline CDR1 KGHSH, CDR2 LQKENI. The CDR3 loop is CASSPTDRGVEQYF. CDR3 nucleotides: TGTGCCAGCTCACCAACGGACAGGGGCGTGGAGCAGTACTTC.

The chain couples TRBV2 to TRBJ2-7; possible D gene TRBD1, 6 bases. V gave up 6 bases and J gave up 5 bases, with 14 bases separating them. CDR3 length equals 13 residues. Germline CDR1 reads SNHLY; CDR2 reads FYNNEI. The CDR3 sequence: CASSPSRGHEQYF. CDR3 in DNA: TGTGCCAGCAGCCCGTCCAGGGGCCACGAGCAGTACTTC.

The V and J genes are TRBV10-3 and TRBJ2-1; tentative D call: TRBD2 (7 bases). V was shortened by 9 bases and J by 7 bases, with 22 bases between the two germline ends. The CDR3 consists of 15 residues. Germline CDR1 is ENHRY and CDR2 is SYGVKD. Written as DNA, the CDR3 is TGTGCCATAAATGACGGCCGGGGGGCTGTTAATGAGCAGTTCTTC. It translates to CAINDGRGAVNEQFF.

This rearrangement joins TRBV6-1 to TRBJ1-1; D possibly corresponds to TRBD1 (6 bases). This CDR3 has 17 amino acids. Deletions cut 4 bases from V and 3 bases from J, with 21 bases between. Germline V gene data show CDR1 as MNHNS and CDR2 as SASEGT. The chain's CDR3 is CASSATFDTGRHTEAFF. The DNA for the CDR3 is TGTGCCAGCAGTGCGACATTTGACACAGGGAGGCACACTGAAGCTTTCTTT.

This clone was observed a handful of times. The junction departs from the called germline gene at one end, perhaps through a read error. The V and J genes are TRBV7-2 and TRBJ1-2; D is unclear. Germline-derived CDR1 and CDR2 are SGHTA and FQGNSA. The CDR3 sequence is 13 residues long. The CDR3 bases are TGTGCCAGCAGCTCAACCCCGCGGACTAACATTATCTTC. Translation: CASSSTPRTNIIF. Looking up the rest from reference TRBV7-2 and TRBJ1-2 gives the full variable domain: GAGVSQSPSNKVTEKGKDVELRCDPISGHTALYWYRQSLGQGLEFLIYFQGNSAPDKSGLPSDRFSAERTGGSVSTLTIQRTQQEDSAVYLCASSSTPRTNIIFGSGTRLTVV.

This chain uses TRBV5-6 with TRBJ1-2; D remains unclear. CDR1 is SGHDT and CDR2 is YYEEEE in the germline V gene. With 4 bases removed from V and 2 bases from J, the gap between germline ends came to 6 bases. The CDR3 spans 12 residues. CDR3 bases: TGTGCCAGCAGCCTGGCGAACTATGGCTACACCTTC. Translating it yields CASSLANYGYTF.

This clone appeared a single time. This chain connects TRBV6-6 to TRBJ2-5; D is unresolved. The germline V and J ends were trimmed by 8 bases and 0 bases, with 10 bases remaining between them. This CDR3 has 13 residues. The germline CDR1 and CDR2 sequences are MNHNY and SVGAGI (reference sequence). The chain's CDR3 is CASSSWYQETQYF. The CDR3 nucleotides read TGTGCCAGCTCGTCTTGGTACCAAGAGACCCAGTACTTC.

This clone was picked up one time. The genes are TRBV23-1 and TRBJ1-2; TRBD1 is a possible D gene (5 bases). TRBV23-1 is flagged as an ORF with uncertain function. Trimming removed 2 bases from V and 1 base from J, with 26 bases in between. The CDR3 is 20 amino acids. The CDR3, as DNA: TGCGCCAGCAGTCAAGACTCTACGACAGTCGCGCGATTTATTAACTATGGCTACACCTTC. Protein sequence: CASSQDSTTVARFINYGYTF.

The chain recombines TRBV5-6 with TRBJ1-3; perhaps TRBD1 as D (5 bases). Germline CDR1 SGHDT, CDR2 YYEEEE. The CDR3 has 13 residues. V shed 0 bases and J shed 8 bases, with 9 bases lying between them. The CDR3 DNA reads as TGTGCCAGCAGCTTGGCGGGGCTAGACACCATATATTTT. Translated, it gives CASSLAGLDTIYF.

The chain combines TRBV18 with TRBJ1-2; 8 bases fit TRBD1. The V segment lost 3 bases and the J segment 7 bases; nucleotides outside the gene matches: 4. CDR1 KGHSH and CDR2 LQKENI come from the germline V gene. This CDR3 is built from 13 residues. The CDR3: CASSPTGEGGYTF. The CDR3 coding sequence is TGTGCCAGCTCACCGACAGGGGAGGGTGGCTACACCTTC.

The genes are TRBV27 and TRBJ1-6, with a possible D match to TRBD1 (6 bases). This CDR3 is built from 20 residues. The germline CDR1 and CDR2 sequences are MNHEY and SMNVEV (reference sequence). Deletions cut 5 bases from V and 2 bases from J, with 25 bases between. In DNA, the CDR3 is TGTGCCAGCAGTCCAGACCGCCAGGGGCTCCCTACCCCCTATAATTCACCCCTCCACTTT. It specifies CASSPDRQGLPTPYNSPLHF.

The chain combines TRBV5-1 with TRBJ2-5; D is unclear. Per germline, CDR1 SGHRS and CDR2 YFSETQ. Trimming removed 3 bases at V and 2 bases at J, with 20 bases between. The CDR3 is made up of 17 amino acids. This CDR3 is CASSSAVKGFGQETQYF. The CDR3 coding sequence is TGCGCCAGCAGCTCGGCAGTCAAGGGATTCGGTCAAGAGACCCAGTACTTC.

The table lists this clone with a count of one. V usage is TRBV7-9 and J usage is TRBJ2-2; D may be TRBD1 or TRBD2 (5 bases each). Germline V gives CDR1 SEHNR, CDR2 FQNEAQ (reference sequence). V was shortened by 5 bases and J by 5 bases, with 15 bases between the two germline ends. The CDR3 is 15 residues long. The CDR3 coding sequence is TGTGCCAGCAGCCCCCGGGGACGAGAGACCGGGGAGCTGTTTTTT. Amino acid sequence: CASSPRGRETGELFF. Full variable domain (outside the CDR3, taken from reference TRBV7-9 and TRBJ2-2): DTGVSQNPRHKITKRGQNVTFRCDPISEHNRLYWYRQTLGQGPEFLTYFQNEAQLEKSRLLSDRFSAERPKGSFSTLEIQRTEQGDSAMYLCASSPRGRETGELFFGEGSRLTVL.

The J gene is TRBJ2-6, the V gene TRBV19; 7 bases are shared with TRBD1. The CDR3 has 18 residues. The germline V gene has CDR1 LNHDA and CDR2 SQIVND (reference sequence). V dropped 3 bases and J dropped 0; count of bases not matched to a gene: 8. The chain's CDR3 is CASSILETGSSGANVLTF. CDR3 DNA: TGTGCCAGTAGTATCCTGGAGACAGGGTCCTCTGGGGCCAACGTCCTGACTTTC.

V usage is TRBV2 and J usage is TRBJ2-2, with D perhaps TRBD1 or TRBD2 (6 bases each). CDR1 SNHLY and CDR2 FYNNEI come from the germline V gene. V dropped 4 bases and J dropped 4 bases, with 13 bases sitting between them. The CDR3 is 15 residues long. The CDR3 region has the DNA TGTGCCAGCAGTGTTGGGGGGCTAGGCACCGGGGAGCTGTTTTTT. It encodes CASSVGGLGTGELFF.

The gene calls are TRBV2 and TRBJ1-2; D is possibly TRBD1 (5 bases). The CDR3 extends over 13 amino acids. With 8 bases removed from V and 3 bases from J, the gap between germline ends came to 13 bases. Germline CDR1 SNHLY, CDR2 FYNNEI. The CDR3 loop is CASAWGDHYGYTF. The CDR3 DNA sequence: TGTGCCAGCGCTTGGGGGGACCACTATGGCTACACCTTC. The whole variable domain, remainder taken from reference TRBV2 and TRBJ1-2, is EPEVTQTPSHQVTQMGQEVILRCVPISNHLYFYWYRQILGQKVEFLVSFYNNEISEKSEIFDDQFSVERPDGSNFTLKIRSTKLEDSAMYFCASAWGDHYGYTFGSGTRLTVV.

The chain carries TRBV27 and TRBJ2-1; 7 bases map to TRBD2. CDR3 size: 17 residues. Germline V CDR1 and CDR2: MNHEY, SMNVEV (reference sequence). Unmatched junction bases numbered 15, after V lost 2 bases and J lost 8 bases. CDR3 in amino acids: CASSLRAGVFSWDEQFF. The CDR3 DNA sequence: TGTGCCAGCAGTTTAAGGGCGGGAGTGTTCAGCTGGGATGAGCAGTTCTTC.

The V gene is TRBV6-6, the J gene TRBJ2-5, with TRBD1 matching over 8 bases. Trimming took 8 bases from V and 5 from J; bases not matched to a gene: 10. CDR3 length: 14 amino acids. Germline CDR1 MNHNY, CDR2 SVGAGI (reference sequence). The CDR3 loop is CASFPSDRGETQYF. CDR3 sequence (DNA): TGTGCCAGCTTTCCTTCTGACAGGGGCGAGACCCAGTACTTC.